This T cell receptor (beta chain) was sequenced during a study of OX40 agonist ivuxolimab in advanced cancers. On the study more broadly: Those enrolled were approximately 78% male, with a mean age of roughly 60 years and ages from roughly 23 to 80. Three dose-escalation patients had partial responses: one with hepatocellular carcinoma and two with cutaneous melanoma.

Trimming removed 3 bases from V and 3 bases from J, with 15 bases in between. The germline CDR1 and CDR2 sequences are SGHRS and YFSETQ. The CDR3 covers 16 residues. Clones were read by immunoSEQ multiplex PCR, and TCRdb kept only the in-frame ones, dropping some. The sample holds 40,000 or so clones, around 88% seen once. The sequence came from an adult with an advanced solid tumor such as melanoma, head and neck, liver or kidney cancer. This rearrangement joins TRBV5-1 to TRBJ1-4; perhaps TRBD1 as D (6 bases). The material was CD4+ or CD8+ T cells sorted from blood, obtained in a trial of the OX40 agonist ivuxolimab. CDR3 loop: CASSSGASLANEKLFF. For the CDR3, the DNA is TGCGCCAGCAGCTCAGGGGCCTCATTAGCTAATGAAAAACTGTTTTTT.